Following are 13 T cell receptor beta chains from one sample sequenced in a study of OX40 agonist ivuxolimab in advanced cancers. Some clones are missing from TCRdb's copy, which holds only in-frame ones; the method was immunoSEQ multiplex PCR. The sample contains approximately 58,000 clones, approximately 85% of which appear only once. The material was CD4+ or CD8+ T cells sorted from blood, obtained in a trial of the OX40 agonist ivuxolimab. The origin of the receptors is an adult with an advanced solid tumor such as melanoma, head and neck, liver or kidney cancer.

This chain uses TRBV19 with TRBJ1-2, with D uncertain. The germline CDR1 and CDR2 sequences are LNHDA and SQIVND (reference sequence). V was cut by 1 base and J by 0 bases, with 6 bases left in between. This CDR3 has 14 residues. CDR3 DNA: TGTGCCAGTAGTATAGCCACAGCTAACTATGGCTACACCTTC. This codes for CASSIATANYGYTF.

The chain combines TRBV18 with TRBJ2-6; D gene unclear. Germline assignment: CDR1 KGHSH and CDR2 LQKENI. Trimming left V 7 bases short and J 2 bases short, with 12 bases between. This CDR3 comprises 15 residues. As DNA, the CDR3 is TGTGCCAGCTTCACCCGACGGGCTGGGGCCAACGTCCTGACTTTC. Protein product: CASFTRRAGANVLTF. Full variable domain (remainder filled in from reference TRBV18 and TRBJ2-6): NAGVMQNPRHLVRRRGQEARLRCSPMKGHSHVYWYRQLPEEGLKFMVYLQKENIIDESGMPKERFSAEFPKEGPSILRIQQVVRGDSAAYFCASFTRRAGANVLTFGAGSRLTVL.

The gene calls are TRBV5-1 and TRBJ2-3; D is unclear. CDR3 length: 15 residues. V was cut by 0 bases and J by 2 bases, with 10 bases left in between. The germline gives CDR1 SGHRS, CDR2 YFSETQ. Here the CDR3 reads CASSLALPPTDTQYF. The CDR3 DNA reads as TGCGCCAGCAGCTTGGCACTACCACCCACAGATACGCAGTATTTT.

The genes are TRBV9 and TRBJ1-1; D not resolved. This CDR3 spans 14 amino acids. Trimming stripped 4 bases from V and 6 bases from J, with 16 bases between. CDR1 is SGDLS and CDR2 is YYNGEE in the germline V gene. The CDR3 spells CASSLDGRYAEAFF. CDR3 in DNA: TGTGCCAGCAGCCTGGACGGGAGGTACGCTGAAGCTTTCTTT.

This sequence joins TRBV29-1 and TRBJ2-5, with 7 bases that match TRBD1. Germline V CDR1 and CDR2: SQVTM, ANQGSEA. J gave up 1 base and V 5 bases, and 7 bases lay outside the gene matches. The CDR3 loop spans 14 amino acids. CDR3 nucleotide sequence: TGCAGCGTTACCGGACAGGCCACCCAAGAGACCCAGTACTTC. This encodes CSVTGQATQETQYF.

This chain links TRBV11-2 with TRBJ2-1; D perhaps matches TRBD2 (6 bases). The CDR3 is 15 amino acids. Trimming stripped 5 bases from V and 1 base from J, with 12 bases between. In germline, CDR1 is SGHAT, CDR2 FQNNGV. The CDR3 coding sequence is TGTGCCAGCAGCACAGTCCGGGGGTCCTACAATGAGCAGTTCTTC. Its protein product is CASSTVRGSYNEQFF.

The CDR3 loop is CASSTYVGQGERSNQPQHF. The CDR3 DNA reads TGTGCCAGTAGTACATACGTCGGACAGGGGGAAAGGAGCAATCAGCCCCAGCATTTT. The chain combines TRBV19 with TRBJ1-5, with 10 bases fitting TRBD1. With 4 bases clipped from V and 1 base from J, the junction kept 13 bases outside the gene matches. The CDR3 length is 19 residues. Germline CDR1 is LNHDA and CDR2 is SQIVND (reference sequence). The full variable domain, its missing parts supplied by reference TRBV19 and TRBJ1-5, is DGGITQSPKYLFRKEGQNVTLSCEQNLNHDAMYWYRQDPGQGLRLIYYSQIVNDFQKGDIAEGYSVSREKKESFPLTVTSAQKNPTAFYLCASSTYVGQGERSNQPQHFGDGTRLSIL.

This clone was observed a single time. This chain connects TRBV11-3 to TRBJ2-6, with TRBD2 as a possible D gene (5 bases). This CDR3 comprises 16 residues. Germline V gives CDR1 SGHNT, CDR2 YENEEA. The V end lost 5 bases, the J end lost 2 bases, and 13 bases lay between the germline ends. This CDR3 is CASSVTGDTGANVLTF. DNA for the CDR3: TGTGCCAGCAGCGTCACCGGGGATACTGGGGCCAACGTCCTGACTTTC.

This clone was found a few times. This rearrangement joins TRBV29-1 to TRBJ2-5; D may be TRBD1 (5 bases). Trimming took 6 bases from V and 5 from J, leaving 16 bases between them. The CDR3 runs 13 residues. Germline V gives CDR1 SQVTM, CDR2 ANQGSEA. The CDR3: CSVERQSRETQYF. The CDR3 DNA follows: TGCAGCGTAGAACGACAGTCACGGGAGACCCAGTACTTC.

The chain couples TRBV7-8 to TRBJ1-6; D not certain. In germline, CDR1 is SGHVS, CDR2 FQNEAQ. Trimming left V 1 base short and J 8 bases short, with 6 bases between. The CDR3 length is 13 residues. This CDR3 is CASSLEADSPLHF. In DNA form, the CDR3 reads TGTGCCAGCAGCTTAGAGGCGGATTCACCCCTCCACTTT.

The chain joins TRBV4-1 to TRBJ2-7; 10 bases are shared with TRBD1. Germline trimming cut 4 bases from V and 3 bases from J; bases unmatched to any gene: 6. Germline assignment: CDR1 MGHRA and CDR2 YSYEKL. The CDR3 is 15 amino acids. CDR3 in amino acids: CASSPGQGMFYEQYF. CDR3 sequence (DNA): TGCGCCAGCAGCCCGGGACAGGGGATGTTCTACGAGCAGTACTTC.

The chain links TRBV7-8 to TRBJ1-1; D call uncertain. V was cut by 10 bases and J by 1 base, with 10 bases left in between. The CDR3 spans 12 residues. CDR1 and CDR2 from the germline V gene are SGHVS and FQNEAQ. The CDR3 spells CAIGGQNTEAFF. DNA of the CDR3: TGTGCCATCGGCGGGCAGAACACTGAAGCTTTCTTT. Full variable domain (rest looked up from reference TRBV7-8 and TRBJ1-1): GAGVSQSPRYKVAKRGQDVALRCDPISGHVSLFWYQQALGQGPEFLTYFQNEAQLDKSGLPSDRFFAERPEGSVSTLKIQRTQQEDSAVYLCAIGGQNTEAFFGQGTRLTVV.

V is TRBV7-2 and J is TRBJ2-3; D is unresolved. The V gene's germline CDR1 is SGHTA and CDR2 FQGNSA. V was trimmed by 3 bases and J by 6 bases, leaving 10 bases between them. The CDR3 totals 13 residues. The CDR3 DNA reads as TGTGCCAGCAGCTTTTCCACTCGGGATACGCAGTATTTT. Translation gives CASSFSTRDTQYF.